The 19 T cell receptor beta chains below all came from one sample that was sequenced in a study of neurological immune-mediated disorders. TCRdb used MiXCR to reprocess the 5' RACE reads, holding one entry per CDR3 protein. Of tens of thousands of distinct CDR3 sequences listed, over 3.5% are singletons. Sequenced input: CD4+ T cells from blood. All receptors derive from a woman aged 35 to 49 with multiple sclerosis.

This clonotype has ten or more counts. The genes are TRBV3-1 and TRBJ1-2; 7 bases line up with TRBD1. There are 15 residues in the CDR3. Trimming removed 4 bases from V and 8 bases from J; junction bases left unmatched: 13. Germline V gives CDR1 LGHDT, CDR2 YNNKEL (reference sequence). The CDR3 region is CASSPWAGGTGGYTF. The CDR3 nucleotides read TGTGCCAGCAGCCCCTGGGCAGGGGGAACGGGAGGCTACACCTTC. Based on the CDR3 plus reference TRBV3-1 and TRBJ1-2, the full variable domain is DTAVSQTPKYLVTQMGNDKSIKCEQNLGHDTMYWYKQDSKKFLKIMFSYNNKELIINETVPNRFSPKSPDKAHLNLHINSLELGDSAVYFCASSPWAGGTGGYTFGSGTRLTVV.

This clonotype was detected ten times or more. The J gene is TRBJ2-3, the V gene TRBV3-1, with 8 nucleotides matching TRBD2. Germline V gives CDR1 LGHDT, CDR2 YNNKEL (reference sequence). CDR3 size: 14 residues. Trimming at V came to 4 bases and at J to 7 bases, leaving 7 bases not matched to a gene. Here the CDR3 DNA reads TGTGCCAGCAGCCTTGGACTAGCTTTCTATACGCAGTATTTT. Translation: CASSLGLAFYTQYF.

This clonotype was recorded many times. The V and J genes are TRBV5-1 and TRBJ2-7; 8 nucleotides line up with TRBD1. This CDR3 region has 13 residues. The germline gives CDR1 SGHRS, CDR2 YFSETQ. V lost 5 bases to trimming and J lost 3 bases; unmatched junction nucleotides: 4. The chain's CDR3 is CASSRGQDYEQYF. CDR3 nucleotides: TGCGCCAGCAGTCGGGGACAGGACTACGAGCAGTACTTC.

This clonotype was observed many times. The chain has TRBV5-1 and TRBJ1-1, with D unresolved. The CDR3 contains 13 residues. Deletions cut 0 bases from V and 5 bases from J, with 8 bases between. Germline CDR1 is SGHRS and CDR2 is YFSETQ. CDR3: CASSLAEKTEAFF. The CDR3 DNA reads TGCGCCAGCAGCTTGGCAGAGAAGACTGAAGCTTTCTTT.

This clonotype was counted ten times or more. The chain carries TRBV20-1 and TRBJ2-3; 11 bases line up with TRBD1. Per germline, CDR1 DFQATT and CDR2 SNEGSKA (reference sequence). This CDR3 contains 15 residues. The V gene end was trimmed by 5 bases and the J gene end by 5 bases; junction bases not matched to a gene: 9. The CDR3 bases are TGCAGTGCTGGGGACAGGGGGAGCCCAATAGATACGCAGTATTTT. It translates to CSAGDRGSPIDTQYF.

This clonotype was detected ten times or more. The chain uses TRBV5-1 and TRBJ2-1; D is unclear. Germline V gene lookup returns CDR1 SGHRS and CDR2 YFSETQ. V was shortened by 1 base and J by 4 bases, with 9 bases between the two germline ends. The CDR3 runs to 14 residues. The CDR3 sequence: CASSLSRTYNEQFF. In nucleotides, the CDR3 is TGCGCCAGCAGCTTGTCCCGAACATACAATGAGCAGTTCTTC.

This clonotype was recorded many times. The chain carries TRBV5-1 and TRBJ1-1, with D perhaps matching TRBD1 (5 bases). This CDR3 comprises 14 residues. CDR1 SGHRS and CDR2 YFSETQ come from the germline V gene. The ends were cut back, 4 bases at V and 4 bases at J, with 14 bases in the middle. The CDR3 DNA is TGCGCCAGCAGCGCAGGGTACCAGTTCACTGAAGCTTTCTTT. This gives the protein CASSAGYQFTEAFF.

This clonotype was recorded at least ten times. The chain couples TRBV10-3 to TRBJ1-6, with D possibly being TRBD1 (6 bases). Germline loops: CDR1 ENHRY, CDR2 SYGVKD. This CDR3 region has 15 residues. Trimming shortened V by 0 bases and J by 9 bases, and 12 bases separated the two germline ends. The CDR3 spells CAISESSGGPSPLHF. The CDR3 DNA sequence: TGTGCCATCAGTGAGTCGTCCGGGGGGCCTTCACCCCTCCACTTT.

This clonotype has ten or more counts. This rearrangement joins TRBV20-1 to TRBJ1-1; TRBD1 aligns across 8 bases. The CDR3 sequence is 14 residues long. Germline V gene sequence: CDR1 DFQATT, CDR2 SNEGSKA (reference sequence). V shed 1 base, J shed 1 base, and the junction held 2 bases outside the gene matches. The CDR3 protein is CSARGGTGNTEAFF. The CDR3 DNA follows: TGCAGTGCTAGAGGCGGGACAGGGAACACTGAAGCTTTCTTT.

The sample holds many counts of this clonotype. This chain connects TRBV25-1 to TRBJ1-1; 7 positions match TRBD1. Germline-derived CDR1 and CDR2 are MGHDK and SYGVNS. V lost 6 bases and J lost 2; bases outside the gene matches: 3. CDR3 length: 13 amino acids. The CDR3 region has the DNA TGTGCCAGCAGCGGGACAGACAACACTGAAGCTTTCTTT. It is translated as CASSGTDNTEAFF.

This clonotype appeared many times. V is TRBV7-9 and J is TRBJ1-1; no clear D. The V end was cut by 1 base, the J end by 2 bases, with 14 bases between. Germline V lookup: CDR1 SEHNR, CDR2 FQNEAQ (reference sequence). The CDR3 covers 16 residues. The CDR3 reads CASSLGGSDLNTEAFF. The CDR3 DNA sequence: TGTGCCAGCAGCTTAGGAGGGTCCGACCTTAACACTGAAGCTTTCTTT.

This clonotype was observed at least ten times. V is TRBV6-5 and J is TRBJ1-2; D ambiguous. This CDR3 contains 14 residues. Trimming pared 2 bases from V and 3 bases from J, leaving 10 bases between. Germline V CDR1 and CDR2: MNHEY, SVGAGI. CDR3 coding DNA: TGTGCCAGCAGTTACGGAGGAGGCGACTATGGCTACACCTTC. It is translated as CASSYGGGDYGYTF.

In its sample, this clonotype was seen many times. V usage is TRBV18 and J usage is TRBJ1-3; 11 nucleotides match TRBD1. Germline CDR1 and CDR2: KGHSH and LQKENI. The CDR3 contains 17 residues. V shed 0 bases and J 0 bases; nucleotides not matched to a gene: 1. CDR3 nucleotides: TGTGCCAGCTCACCACCCGGGACAGGGGGCTCTGGAAACACCATATATTTT. Its translation: CASSPPGTGGSGNTIYF. The variable domain in full, with the rest retrieved from reference TRBV18 and TRBJ1-3, is NAGVMQNPRHLVRRRGQEARLRCSPMKGHSHVYWYRQLPEEGLKFMVYLQKENIIDESGMPKERFSAEFPKEGPSILRIQQVVRGDSAAYFCASSPPGTGGSGNTIYFGEGSWLTVV.

This clonotype was recorded at least ten times. The genes are TRBV10-3 and TRBJ2-1; D may be TRBD2 (6 bases). Germline loops: CDR1 ENHRY, CDR2 SYGVKD. This CDR3 is 15 amino acids long. With 4 bases removed from V and 1 base from J, the gap between germline ends came to 11 bases. The CDR3 sequence: CAISASRGSYNEQFF. CDR3 nucleotide sequence: TGTGCCATCAGTGCGAGTCGGGGGTCCTACAATGAGCAGTTCTTC.

Many counts were recorded for this clonotype. The V call is TRBV5-1, the J call TRBJ1-4; 7 bases map to TRBD1. CDR1 and CDR2 (germline): SGHRS, YFSETQ. The length of the CDR3 is 14 residues. V dropped 4 bases and J dropped 8; count of bases not matched to a gene: 8. CDR3 region: CASSGGQSGEKLFF. The CDR3 DNA sequence: TGCGCCAGCAGCGGGGGACAGTCCGGGGAAAAACTGTTTTTT.

The table lists this clonotype with many counts. The chain recombines TRBV5-1 with TRBJ1-1; the D is unclear. Trimming cost V 4 bases and J 1 base, with 17 bases left between them. The germline V gene has CDR1 SGHRS and CDR2 YFSETQ. The CDR3 is made up of 16 amino acids. CDR3 residues: CASSPGRALGNTEAFF. The CDR3 DNA is TGCGCCAGCAGCCCCGGGAGGGCCCTGGGGAACACTGAAGCTTTCTTT. Full variable domain (missing parts from reference TRBV5-1 and TRBJ1-1): KAGVTQTPRYLIKTRGQQVTLSCSPISGHRSVSWYQQTPGQGLQFLFEYFSETQRNKGNFPGRFSGRQFSNSRSEMNVSTLELGDSALYLCASSPGRALGNTEAFFGQGTRLTVV.

As concerns this clonotype: One end of the junction varies from germline; a read error may be responsible. The chain uses TRBV5-1 and TRBJ1-5; D remains unclear. The CDR3 contains 13 residues. Germline CDR1 SGHRS, CDR2 YFSETQ. The CDR3 nucleotides are TGCGCCAGCAGCCAAAGTGTCAATCAGCCCCAGGATTTT. Translation: CASSQSVNQPQDF.

This clonotype occurred many times. CDR3 coding DNA: TGTGCCAGCAGCCAAGATCCAGGGGGTAGCGAGCAGTACTTC. Translated: CASSQDPGGSEQYF. This chain links TRBV3-1 with TRBJ2-7; TRBD1 matches 7 bases. Unmatched junction bases numbered 5, after V lost 0 bases and J lost 6 bases. Germline assignment: CDR1 LGHDT and CDR2 YNNKEL (reference sequence). CDR3 length: 14 residues.

The table lists this clonotype with many counts. The chain combines TRBV12-3 or TRBV12-4 with TRBJ1-5; D call uncertain. The CDR3 totals 13 residues. V lost 2 bases to trimming and J lost 6 bases, with 8 bases between them. The chain's CDR3 is CASSLNTFQPQHF. CDR3 DNA: TGTGCCAGCAGTTTAAACACTTTTCAGCCCCAGCATTTT.